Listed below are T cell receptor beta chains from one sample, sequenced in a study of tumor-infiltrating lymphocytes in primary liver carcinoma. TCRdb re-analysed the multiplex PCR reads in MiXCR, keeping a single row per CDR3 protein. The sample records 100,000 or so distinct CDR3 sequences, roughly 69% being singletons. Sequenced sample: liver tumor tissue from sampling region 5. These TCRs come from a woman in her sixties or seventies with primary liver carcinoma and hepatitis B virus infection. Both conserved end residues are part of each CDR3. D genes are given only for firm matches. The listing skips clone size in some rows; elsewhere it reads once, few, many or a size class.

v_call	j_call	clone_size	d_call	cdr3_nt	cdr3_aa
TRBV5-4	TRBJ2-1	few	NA	TGTGCCAACAGCTTGAGTGTCTCGGGTCCCTACAATGAGCAGTTCTTC	CANSLSVSGPYNEQFF
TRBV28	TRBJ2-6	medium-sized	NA	TGTGCCAGCACCCTATCTGGGGCCAACGTCCTGACTTTC	CASTLSGANVLTF
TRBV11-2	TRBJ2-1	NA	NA	TGTGCCAGCAGCTTAGATGGGAACAGCAATGAACACTTCTTC	CASSLDGNSNEHFF
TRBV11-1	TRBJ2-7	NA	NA	TGTGCTAGCAGCCCTCGGACAGCAGGAATGCGCGAGCAGTACTTC	CASSPRTAGMREQYF
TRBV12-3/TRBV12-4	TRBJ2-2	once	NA	TGTGCCAGCAGTTCGACATCCACCGTGGAACTGTTTTTT	CASSSTSTVELFF
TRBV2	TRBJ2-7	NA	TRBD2	TGTGCCAGCAGAGAACTAGCGGGAGGGTACGAGCAGTACTTC	CASRELAGGYEQYF
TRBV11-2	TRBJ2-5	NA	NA	TGTGCCAGCAGCCGCAGTGGGCTTGAAGAGACCCAGTACTTC	CASSRSGLEETQYF
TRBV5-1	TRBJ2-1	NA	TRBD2	TGCGCCAGCAGCTTGGGTAGCGGGAGGCTCGGTACCTACATTGAGCAGTTCTTC	CASSLGSGRLGTYIEQFF
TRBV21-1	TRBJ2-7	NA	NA	TGTGCCAGCAGCAATACTTCGTTCGGGGGGCAGTACTTC	CASSNTSFGGQYF
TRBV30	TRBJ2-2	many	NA	TGTGCCTGGAGTGTAAAAGGGATCCCGGGACGTCCCCCTAGGGCGAACACCGGGGAGCTGTTTTTT	CAWSVKGIPGRPPRANTGELFF
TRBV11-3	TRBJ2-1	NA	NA	TGTGCCAGCAGTTTAGGTCGAGGCTGGAGGGCCGGCTACAATGAGCAGTTCTTC	CASSLGRGWRAGYNEQFF
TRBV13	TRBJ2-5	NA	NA	TGTGCCAGCAGCGACACCGGGACACGAAAACAAGGGACCCAGTACTTC	CASSDTGTRKQGTQYF
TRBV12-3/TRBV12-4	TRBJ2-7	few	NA	TGTGTCAGCAGTTTAACTAGTGGGAGCTACGAGCAGTACTTC	CVSSLTSGSYEQYF
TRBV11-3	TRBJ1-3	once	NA	TGTGCCAGCAGCTTAGCAGGGGAGGAGGGAAACACCATATATTTT	CASSLAGEEGNTIYF
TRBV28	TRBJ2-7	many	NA	TGTGCCAGCAGTTTTCCAGGGGCAGCCTACGAGCAGTACTTC	CASSFPGAAYEQYF
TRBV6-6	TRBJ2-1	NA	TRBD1	TGTGCCAGCAGTCACTCCCCCCCTGACAGGGGAAAGCTCAATGAGCAGTTCTTC	CASSHSPPDRGKLNEQFF
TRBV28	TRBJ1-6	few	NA	TGTGCCAGCAGTTTCGGGATCGACTCCTATAATTCACCCCTTCACTTT	CASSFGIDSYNSPLHF
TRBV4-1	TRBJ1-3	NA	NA	TGCGCCAGCAGCCAACTGGGTTCTGGAAACACAATATATTTT	CASSQLGSGNTIYF